This paragraph covers one T cell receptor (beta chain) sequence. The antigen remains unidentified. CDR1 and CDR2 (germline): SGHRS, YFSETQ. CDR3 length equals 17 residues. Trimming removed 0 bases from V and 0 bases from J, with 12 bases in between. This record comes from a study of T cell responses to AZD1222 COVID-19 vaccine. Overall study findings and caveats: Reportedly, nearly half the spike-specific TCRs target unmutated variant regions.

Produced via immunoSEQ multiplex PCR; TCRdb's table is partial and in-frame only. The table has about 110,000 clones, approximately 90% seen once. The clonotype was recovered from an adult who received the AZD1222 COVID-19 vaccine. Source: peripheral blood, taken 28 days after the second AZD1222 dose. This chain joins TRBV5-1 and TRBJ1-4; a weak D match, TRBD1 (5 bases). CDR3 sequence: CASSLAPGGATNEKLFF. CDR3 coding DNA: TGCGCCAGCAGCTTGGCTCCTGGGGGGGCAACTAATGAAAAACTGTTTTTT.